These T cell receptor beta chains were read from a single sample in a study of human T cells and chemical hapten exposure. TCRdb used MiXCR to reprocess the RACE reads, holding one entry per CDR3 protein. The data contain about 42,000 distinct CDR3 sequences, about an eighth of them singletons. The sequences come from whole blood, collected in connection with sensitization to the hapten diphenylcyclopropenone (DPC). Source of these receptors: a young woman with alopecia areata. Some clones in this sample may be carry-over from other donors' samples. CDR3s leave out the opening cysteine and the closing phenylalanine or tryptophan.

TRBV2	TRBJ2-1	ASSETTSGKNYFEQF
TRBV7-3	TRBJ1-1	ASSLSFSTEAF
TRBV3-1	TRBJ2-7	ASSQAAGELAYEQY
TRBV6-2/TRBV6-3	TRBJ2-3	ASSYSTWLAGGPFQDTQY
TRBV7-3	TRBJ2-5	ASSLGQQETQY
TRBV10-2	TRBJ1-1	ASNRQGNTEAF
TRBV5-4	TRBJ1-1	ASSLGWGNTEAF
TRBV30	TRBJ1-1	AWDRRQGGGTEAF
TRBV5-1	TRBJ2-5	ASSSQGYETQY
TRBV12-5	TRBJ2-3	ASGLDTDTQY
TRBV29-1	TRBJ2-7	SVEGQSYEQY
TRBV12-3/TRBV12-4	TRBJ1-1	ASSPRTGNTEAF
TRBV4-1	TRBJ1-2	ASSQLDRLKSDGYT
TRBV9	TRBJ2-3	ASSAQGASTDTQY
TRBV28	TRBJ2-5	ASRRETQY
TRBV4-3	TRBJ2-1	ASSQDLKGPAGEQF
TRBV20-1	TRBJ2-7	SAPRGTGYHEQY
TRBV2	TRBJ1-4	ASTQDRRGNEKLF
TRBV27	TRBJ2-5	ASSRPGYQETQY
TRBV5-1	TRBJ2-3	ASSSKGRGWPDGTQY
TRBV4-2	TRBJ2-3	ASSRASDTQY
TRBV11-2	TRBJ2-2	ASSLEPGTGELF
TRBV6-2/TRBV6-3	TRBJ2-1	ASAERVAGADEQF
TRBV12-3/TRBV12-4	TRBJ2-6	ASSWGLAVSGANVLT
TRBV6-1	TRBJ2-3	ASKGAYDTQY
TRBV27	TRBJ1-2	ASSPASNYGYT
TRBV3-1	TRBJ2-2	ASSRTNTGELF
TRBV11-2	TRBJ1-5	ASSPRDSNQPQH
TRBV28	TRBJ1-1	ASSFLRMKAF
TRBV27	TRBJ2-7	ASSSSYEQY
TRBV4-3	TRBJ1-1	ASSSLWQLNTEAF
TRBV18	TRBJ2-7	ASSPSSGNEQY
TRBV2	TRBJ2-7	ASSDLSVKVYEQY
TRBV19	TRBJ2-7	ASAGAGVYEQY
TRBV7-2	TRBJ2-6	ASSLAGVSSGANVLT
TRBV28	TRBJ2-7	ASIDRATYEQY
TRBV7-6	TRBJ2-3	ASSAHLVDTQY
TRBV5-5	TRBJ2-1	ASSPAAPWDNEQF
TRBV4-3	TRBJ1-1	ASSQTGTDGTEAF
TRBV20-1	TRBJ2-7	SARAGGAYEQY
TRBV29-1	TRBJ2-7	SGILGQGLSQY
TRBV12-3/TRBV12-4	TRBJ2-2	ASSLRGPDTGELF
TRBV29-1	TRBJ1-1	SGLMNTEAF